The source of this T cell receptor (beta chain) is a study of T cells after yellow fever vaccination. Study-wide background: Fractions containing few cells were prepared with SMART-Seq v4 Ultra Low Input.

General study results and limits: Of the clonotypes, a small share occurred in both CD4 and CD8 compartments. A weaker but faster secondary response was observed, peaking on day 5 versus 15.

Making TCR cDNA involved 5'RACE template switching, which added UMIs and a universal primer site. A single record per CDR3 protein comes from TCRdb applying MiXCR to the 5' RACE reads. The sample records tens of thousands of distinct CDR3 sequences, approximately 4.5% being singletons. CDR3 size: 16 residues. Trimming pared 6 bases from V and 2 bases from J, leaving 20 bases between. The germline V gene has CDR1 MGHRA and CDR2 YSYEKL. The sequencing used PBMCs, either bulk or a sorted T-cell subset (CD4+, CD8+, memory, or dextramer-sorted; not recorded which), collected on the day of the yellow fever booster vaccination. This chain connects TRBV4-1 to TRBJ2-7; possibly TRBD1 or TRBD2 for D (5 bases each). This clonotype was obtained from a young man who received the YFV17D yellow fever vaccine. Here the CDR3 reads CASSRDRDQTAYEQYF. Here the CDR3 DNA reads TGCGCCAGCAGTCGGGACCGAGACCAGACAGCCTACGAGCAGTACTTC.